This is a list of T cell receptor beta chains from one sample in a study of T cell changes during pregnancy in multiple sclerosis. TCRdb's copy holds only in-frame clones and misses some; the assay was immunoSEQ multiplex PCR. The sample lists fewer than 35,000 clones; about 92% were seen once. The material was CD4+ T cells from peripheral blood mononuclear cells, obtained after pregnancy. Receptors were obtained from a female donor with multiple sclerosis, enrolled in a pregnancy study. CDR3s include the opening cysteine and the closing phenylalanine or tryptophan. The D gene is left open where the match is weak. A row's size may be missing; if present it is once, few, many or a size class.

J gene,D gene,clone size,V gene,CDR3 DNA,CDR3 protein
TRBJ1-2,TRBD1,NA,TRBV19,TGTGCCAGTAGTACGATCTCCGGGACAGGCGACTATGGCTACACCTTC,CASSTISGTGDYGYTF
TRBJ1-5,TRBD1,NA,TRBV7-8,TGTGCCAGCAGCTTAGGGACAGGGGTTCGCCAGCCCCAGCATTTT,CASSLGTGVRQPQHF
TRBJ1-1,NA,NA,TRBV29-1,TGCAGCGTTGTCTGGGGCCCCCACCGCACTGAAGCTTTCTTT,CSVVWGPHRTEAFF
TRBJ2-3,TRBD2,NA,TRBV28,TGTGCCAGCAGTGGCCGGGGGGGGGAGGGACCGGATACGCAGTATTTT,CASSGRGGEGPDTQYF
TRBJ1-1,NA,NA,TRBV4-3,TGCGCCAGCAGCCAGGGGGAGGGCAGGGAGAACACTGAAGCTTTCTTT,CASSQGEGRENTEAFF
TRBJ2-7,TRBD1,NA,TRBV2,TGTGCCAGCACCCGGGACAGGGGCTACGAGCAGTACTTC,CASTRDRGYEQYF
TRBJ2-3,NA,NA,TRBV5-1,TGCGCCAGCAGGGTTAGCGGCACAGATACGCAGTATTTT,CASRVSGTDTQYF
TRBJ2-4,TRBD2,NA,TRBV13,TGTGCCAGCAGCCTCCGGGGGGGACTAGCGGGAGCCCCAACCAAAAACATTCAGTACTTC,CASSLRGGLAGAPTKNIQYF
TRBJ2-3,TRBD2,once,TRBV11-1,TGTGCCAGCAGCCACGAACTAGCGGGGAGCACAGATACGCAGTATTTT,CASSHELAGSTDTQYF
TRBJ2-1,NA,NA,TRBV30,TGTGCCCTGACCCCTCCGCGGGGGCCGCCGGGCAATGAGCAGTTCTTC,CALTPPRGPPGNEQFF
TRBJ2-3,NA,NA,TRBV12-2,TGTGCAAGTCGCTTCCTTATTCCCACAGATACGCAGTATTTT,CASRFLIPTDTQYF
TRBJ2-7,TRBD1,NA,TRBV11-2,TGTGCCAGCAGCCCTCTTGCTAGACAGGGACCCTACGAGCAGTACTTC,CASSPLARQGPYEQYF
TRBJ2-4,TRBD1,NA,TRBV5-1,TGCGCCAGCAGCTTGGGTCCGGCAGGGGGCTATCCCAAAAACATTCAGTACTTC,CASSLGPAGGYPKNIQYF
TRBJ2-7,NA,NA,TRBV6-1,TGTGCCAGCAGTGAAACCCAGGGCCCCTACGAGCAGTACTTC,CASSETQGPYEQYF
TRBJ1-1,NA,NA,TRBV6-5,TGTGCCAGCAGTTACTCCGCAGCCCTGGGCAATGAAGCTTTCTTT,CASSYSAALGNEAFF
TRBJ1-1,NA,once,TRBV19,TGTGCCAGTAGTATATGGGCAGGGAGGGGGAGAGGCACTGAAGCTTTCTTT,CASSIWAGRGRGTEAFF
TRBJ2-3,TRBD1,NA,TRBV27,TGTGCCAGCAGAGACAGGGGGGGCACAGATACGCAGTATTTT,CASRDRGGTDTQYF
TRBJ1-4,NA,NA,TRBV7-9,TGTGCCAGCAGCTTCTCTGAGCTTAATGAAAAACTGTTTTTT,CASSFSELNEKLFF
TRBJ1-4,NA,NA,TRBV5-1,TGCGCCAGCAGCTTTAGTCTTAATGAAAAACTGTTTTTT,CASSFSLNEKLFF
TRBJ1-5,NA,NA,TRBV6-5,TGTGCCAGCAGTACCACACTAGATCAGCCCCAGCATTTT,CASSTTLDQPQHF
TRBJ1-6,NA,NA,TRBV7-2,TGTGCCAGCAGCTTAATCGGAGGGGTTAATTCACCCCTCCACTTT,CASSLIGGVNSPLHF
TRBJ2-5,NA,NA,TRBV2,TGTGCCAGCAGTGTGGAGAGGAAGACCCAGTACTTC,CASSVERKTQYF
TRBJ2-1,TRBD2,NA,TRBV19,TGTGCCAGTACTAGCGGGAGAGTAGGAAATGAGCAGTTCTTC,CASTSGRVGNEQFF
TRBJ2-3,NA,NA,TRBV25-1,TGTGCCAGCATGAAGGGGGGGGCAGATACGCAGTATTTT,CASMKGGADTQYF
TRBJ1-2,TRBD1,NA,TRBV6-5,TGTGCCAGCAGTTACGGAGACAGGGGAATGCGTGGCTACACCTTC,CASSYGDRGMRGYTF
TRBJ2-5,NA,NA,TRBV18,TGTGCCAGCTCACCTACACGTAATGAAGAGACCCAGTACTTC,CASSPTRNEETQYF
TRBJ1-2,NA,NA,TRBV5-1,TGCGCCAGCAGCTCCCACAGTATGGACTATGGCTACACCTTC,CASSSHSMDYGYTF
TRBJ2-2,NA,NA,TRBV5-1,TGCGCCAGCAGCCAGGACAGTGTCGGGGAGCTGTTTTTT,CASSQDSVGELFF
TRBJ2-6,NA,NA,TRBV6-1,TGTGCCAGCAAGCAGCGGGCGCGGGGGGCCAACGTCCTGACTTTC,CASKQRARGANVLTF
TRBJ2-3,NA,NA,TRBV7-9,TGTGCCAGCAGCCCAGGGAGCACAGATACGCAGTATTTT,CASSPGSTDTQYF
TRBJ1-1,NA,NA,TRBV5-1,TGCGCCAGCAGCTTGGGACAGATTGAGGACACTGAAGCTTTCTTT,CASSLGQIEDTEAFF
TRBJ1-1,TRBD1,once,TRBV5-1,TGCGCCAGCAGCCGTCCTTTGGGACAGGTCCACACTGAAGCTTTCTTT,CASSRPLGQVHTEAFF
TRBJ2-7,TRBD2,NA,TRBV30,TGTGCCTGCGGGAGCGGGAGGGTACACGAGCAGTACTTC,CACGSGRVHEQYF
TRBJ1-4,NA,NA,TRBV7-9,TGTGCCAGCAGCTCCCGACTGGTAGTGATCGGTGAAAAACTGTTTTTT,CASSSRLVVIGEKLFF
TRBJ2-7,NA,NA,TRBV6-5,TGTGCCAGCAAGGGGAAACCAGCGGGCTCCTACGAGCAGTACTTC,CASKGKPAGSYEQYF
TRBJ1-5,NA,NA,TRBV30,TGTGCCTGGAGTAATAGGAGCGATAGCAATCAGCCCCAGCATTTT,CAWSNRSDSNQPQHF
TRBJ1-5,NA,NA,TRBV19,TGTGCCAGTAGTATCCAACACCTTAGCAATCAGCCCCAGCATTTT,CASSIQHLSNQPQHF